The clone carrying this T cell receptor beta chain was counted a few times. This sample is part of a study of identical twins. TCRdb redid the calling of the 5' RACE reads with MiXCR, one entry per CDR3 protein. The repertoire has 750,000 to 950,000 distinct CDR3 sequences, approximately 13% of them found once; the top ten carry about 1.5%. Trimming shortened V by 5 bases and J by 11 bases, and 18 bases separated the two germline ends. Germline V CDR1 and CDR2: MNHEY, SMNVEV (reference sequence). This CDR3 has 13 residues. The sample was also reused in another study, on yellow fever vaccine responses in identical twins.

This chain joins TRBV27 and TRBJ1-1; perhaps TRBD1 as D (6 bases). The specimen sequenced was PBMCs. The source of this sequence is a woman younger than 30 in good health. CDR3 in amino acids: CASSPHGQNVAFF. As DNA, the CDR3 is TGTGCCAGCAGTCCCCACGGACAGAATGTGGCTTTCTTT.